These 14 T cell receptor beta chains originate from one sample sequenced in a study of shared clonotypes between healthy human individuals. The naive CD8 population came from CD45RO-negative cells selected for CCR7, without terminally differentiated effector memory CD45RA+ cells. Sequenced by immunoSEQ multiplex PCR; TCRdb stores in-frame clones only, minus some. Here the sample spans about 2.1 million clones, approximately 92% being singletons. Sequencing was performed on naive CD8+ T cells from PBMCs. The origin of the receptors is a man aged 18 to 29 in good health. Some clones in this sample may be carry-over from other donors' samples.

With respect to this clone: The same CDR3 arises from other DNA sequences in this sample as well. The chain couples TRBV18 to TRBJ2-2; no firm D call. Germline assignment: CDR1 KGHSH and CDR2 LQKENI. Trimming left V 0 bases short and J 11 bases short, with 4 bases between. The CDR3 is made up of 11 amino acids. The CDR3 reads CASSPPGELFF. CDR3 DNA sequence: TGTGCCAGCTCACCACCGGGAGAGCTGTTTTTT.

In regard to this clone: This CDR3 is also generated by other DNA sequences in the sample. V and J are TRBV20-1 and TRBJ2-7; D is uncertain. Between the trimmed V and J ends, which lost 5 bases and 0 bases, there was a span of 5 bases. Per the germline V gene, CDR1 is DFQATT and CDR2 is SNEGSKA (reference sequence). This CDR3 is 11 amino acids long. This CDR3 reads CSAWDSYEQYF. The CDR3 coding sequence is TGCAGTGCTTGGGACTCCTACGAGCAGTACTTC.

V usage is TRBV7-9 and J usage is TRBJ2-2, with TRBD2 matching over 7 bases. The CDR3 has 16 amino acids. Germline V gene data show CDR1 as SEHNR and CDR2 as FQNEAQ (reference sequence). V lost 5 bases and J lost 0; bases outside the gene matches: 6. The CDR3, as DNA: TGTGCCAGCAGCCCGCGGACTAGGGCGAACACCGGGGAGCTGTTTTTT. Translating gives CASSPRTRANTGELFF. Drawing the rest from reference TRBV7-9 and TRBJ2-2, the complete variable domain is DTGVSQNPRHKITKRGQNVTFRCDPISEHNRLYWYRQTLGQGPEFLTYFQNEAQLEKSRLLSDRFSAERPKGSFSTLEIQRTEQGDSAMYLCASSPRTRANTGELFFGEGSRLTVL.

J is TRBJ2-2 and V is TRBV27, with D possibly being TRBD2 (5 bases). The V end was cut by 3 bases, the J end by 6 bases, with 8 bases between. Germline CDR1 MNHEY, CDR2 SMNVEV (reference sequence). The CDR3 runs to 13 residues. The CDR3 nucleotides read TGTGCCAGCAGTTTTACTAGAGCCGGGGAGCTGTTTTTT. Protein sequence: CASSFTRAGELFF.

The rearrangement joins TRBV5-1 to TRBJ2-1; D unresolved. The germline V gene has CDR1 SGHRS and CDR2 YFSETQ. CDR3 size: 13 residues. Trimming stripped 1 base from V and 10 bases from J, with 12 bases between. The CDR3 spells CASSLFVPEEQFF. CDR3 in DNA: TGCGCCAGCAGCTTGTTCGTCCCGGAGGAGCAGTTCTTC.

This chain connects TRBV7-8 to TRBJ2-7; 9 nucleotides agree with TRBD2. This CDR3 region has 15 residues. CDR1 SGHVS and CDR2 FQNEAQ come from the germline V gene. V was clipped by 0 bases and J by 3 bases; unmatched bases: 3. The CDR3 spells CASSLASGRNYEQYF. DNA of the CDR3: TGTGCCAGCAGCTTAGCTAGCGGGAGAAACTACGAGCAGTACTTC.

The J gene is TRBJ2-7, the V gene TRBV7-9, with 7 bases that match TRBD1. J lost 3 bases, V lost 3 bases, and 2 bases had no gene match. Germline V gives CDR1 SEHNR, CDR2 FQNEAQ (reference sequence). The CDR3 is 13 amino acids. The CDR3 here is CASSFNRGYEQYF. For the CDR3, the DNA is TGTGCCAGCAGCTTTAACAGGGGCTACGAGCAGTACTTC.

The chain has TRBV27 and TRBJ1-5; possible D gene TRBD1, 6 bases. The CDR3 length is 15 residues. Germline V gene data show CDR1 as MNHEY and CDR2 as SMNVEV (reference sequence). Trimming removed 6 bases at V and 4 bases at J, with 16 bases between. The CDR3 region is CASSLDRSENQPQHF. The CDR3 DNA is TGTGCCAGCAGCCTCGACAGGAGCGAGAATCAGCCCCAGCATTTT.

This chain joins TRBV7-3 and TRBJ2-2, with D possibly being TRBD2 (5 bases). Trimming removed 4 bases at V and 6 bases at J, with 9 bases between. The CDR3 is 13 amino acids. Germline V gives CDR1 SGHTA, CDR2 FQGTGA. CDR3 sequence (DNA): TGTGCCAGCAGCTCACCTAGCCCCGGGGAGCTGTTTTTT. Translating it yields CASSSPSPGELFF.

The chain combines TRBV27 with TRBJ2-1; D call uncertain. The V and J ends lost 0 bases and 6 bases respectively, with 15 bases between them. Germline V gene lookup returns CDR1 MNHEY and CDR2 SMNVEV (reference sequence). The CDR3 loop spans 16 amino acids. The CDR3 DNA is TGTGCCAGCAGTTTATCATGGGGAATAATCAGCAATGAGCAGTTCTTC. It is translated as CASSLSWGIISNEQFF.

The gene calls are TRBV10-1 and TRBJ2-1, with TRBD2 matching 14 bases. V gave up 7 bases and J gave up 4 bases; unmatched junction bases: 9. The CDR3 runs 17 residues. Germline V gives CDR1 WNHNN, CDR2 SYGVQD (reference sequence). CDR3 sequence reads: CASTVGTSGSCYNEQFF. The CDR3 DNA sequence: TGCGCCAGCACCGTGGGGACTAGCGGGAGTTGTTACAATGAGCAGTTCTTC.

The gene calls are TRBV11-3 and TRBJ2-1; 10 bases line up with TRBD2. The CDR3 contains 16 residues. V dropped 1 base and J dropped 4; count of bases not matched to a gene: 4. The germline V gene encodes CDR1 SGHNT and CDR2 YENEEA. The CDR3 DNA follows: TGTGCCAGCAGCTTAGTAACTAGCGGGGAGTACAATGAGCAGTTCTTC. As protein: CASSLVTSGEYNEQFF.

The CDR3 coding sequence is TGTGCCAGCAGCTTAGCGCAGGGCATCGTCGGGGAGCTGTTTTTT. Translating gives CASSLAQGIVGELFF. The J gene is TRBJ2-2, the V gene TRBV7-2; a possible D gene is TRBD1 (5 bases). This CDR3 comprises 15 residues. Germline CDR1 is SGHTA and CDR2 is FQGNSA. V was trimmed by 0 bases and J by 7 bases, leaving 12 bases between them. Full variable domain (rest looked up from reference TRBV7-2 and TRBJ2-2): GAGVSQSPSNKVTEKGKDVELRCDPISGHTALYWYRQSLGQGLEFLIYFQGNSAPDKSGLPSDRFSAERTGGSVSTLTIQRTQQEDSAVYLCASSLAQGIVGELFFGEGSRLTVL.

The genes are TRBV11-2 and TRBJ2-3, with TRBD2 identical over 13 bases. This CDR3 spans 15 amino acids. Germline loops: CDR1 SGHAT, CDR2 FQNNGV. Losses at the gene ends were 6 bases for V and 4 bases for J; bases not matched to a gene: 4. The CDR3, as DNA: TGTGCCAGCAGTACTAGCGGGAGGGCCTCAGATACGCAGTATTTT. Protein product: CASSTSGRASDTQYF.